Shown below are 11 T cell receptor beta chains from a single sample sequenced in a study of radiation and T cells in renal cell carcinoma. This sample's treatment: treatment-naive control, cytoreductive nephrectomy. TCRdb's table, derived via immunoSEQ multiplex PCR, lists solely in-frame clones and lacks some. Among 18,000 or so clones listed, roughly three fifths were seen once. The sequences come from tumor tissue, collected from a patient whose treatment was nephrectomy without radiotherapy. The receptors were gathered from a man aged 45-65 years with renal cell carcinoma.

The V gene is TRBV7-8, the J gene TRBJ2-4, with 10 nucleotides matching TRBD1. This CDR3 is built from 16 residues. Per the germline V gene, CDR1 is SGHVS and CDR2 is FQNEAQ. The J segment lost 0 bases and the V segment lost 5 bases, leaving 4 bases of the junction unmatched. CDR3 sequence reads: CASSQRDRGAKNIQYF. The CDR3 DNA reads as TGTGCCAGCAGCCAGAGGGACAGGGGAGCCAAAAACATTCAGTACTTC.

This clone was counted only a few times. The rearrangement joins TRBV9 to TRBJ2-7; D is ambiguous. V lost 4 bases, J lost 3 bases, and 14 bases lay in between. CDR1 and CDR2 from the germline V gene are SGDLS and YYNGEE. This CDR3 region has 14 residues. The CDR3 nucleotides are TGTGCCAGCAGCCAGACGCCCAGTCTCTACGAGCAGTACTTC. Translated, it gives CASSQTPSLYEQYF.

This clone has only one observation. This rearrangement joins TRBV9 to TRBJ2-1, with TRBD2 identical over 12 bases. V lost 4 bases, J lost 6 bases, and 5 bases stayed unmatched. There are 15 residues in the CDR3. The germline CDR1 and CDR2 sequences are SGDLS and YYNGEE. The CDR3 sequence: CASSFGLAGPNEQFF. Here the CDR3 DNA reads TGTGCCAGCAGCTTTGGACTAGCGGGACCCAATGAGCAGTTCTTC.

This clone was found a few times. This chain links TRBV28 with TRBJ1-2; D remains ambiguous. Germline CDR1 is MDHEN and CDR2 is SYDVKM. CDR3 length: 14 amino acids. Trimming cost V 7 bases and J 0 bases, with 12 bases left between them. The CDR3 loop reads CASTITTANYGYTF. The DNA for the CDR3 is TGTGCCAGCACCATAACAACAGCTAACTATGGCTACACCTTC.

This chain uses TRBV10-3 with TRBJ1-4; D gene unclear. This CDR3 has 13 amino acids. The germline CDR1 and CDR2 sequences are ENHRY and SYGVKD. V lost 2 bases, J lost 7 bases, and 8 bases lay in between. CDR3 residues: CAISEVRTEKLFF. In DNA form, the CDR3 reads TGTGCCATCAGTGAGGTTAGAACTGAAAAACTGTTTTTT.

The gene calls are TRBV5-4 and TRBJ2-2; perhaps D is TRBD1 or TRBD2 (6 bases each). CDR1 is SGHNT, CDR2 YYREEE, per germline (reference sequence). V lost 4 bases, J lost 2 bases, and 15 bases lay in between. The CDR3 loop spans 16 amino acids. The CDR3 bases are TGTGCCAGCAGCCCGGGTGGGGGGCGAAACACCGGGGAGCTGTTTTTT. It is translated as CASSPGGGRNTGELFF.

The J gene is TRBJ2-5, the V gene TRBV2; 11 nucleotides match TRBD2. Losses at the gene ends were 6 bases for V and 7 bases for J; bases not matched to a gene: 7. CDR3 length: 14 residues. The germline V gene has CDR1 SNHLY and CDR2 FYNNEI. The CDR3 DNA reads TGTGCCAGCAGCCTGACTAGCGGGGTAGGGACCCAGTACTTC. It yields the protein CASSLTSGVGTQYF.

This chain links TRBV28 with TRBJ2-7; 11 bases match TRBD2. Germline-derived CDR1 and CDR2 are MDHEN and SYDVKM. The CDR3 has 14 residues. V gave up 6 bases and J gave up 3 bases; unmatched junction bases: 4. CDR3 in amino acids: CASRPTSGGYEQYF. CDR3 DNA sequence: TGTGCCAGCAGGCCAACTAGCGGGGGCTACGAGCAGTACTTC.

This chain uses TRBV30 with TRBJ1-1, with TRBD1 matching 9 bases. The V gene's germline CDR1 is GTSNPN and CDR2 SVGIG (reference sequence). This CDR3 comprises 13 residues. The V and J ends lost 4 bases and 5 bases, in that order; junction bases with no gene match: 5. The CDR3 sequence is CAWTGQGRTEAFF. CDR3 DNA sequence: TGTGCCTGGACGGGACAGGGAAGAACTGAAGCTTTCTTT.

The chain joins TRBV9 to TRBJ2-1; TRBD1 matches at 7 bases. This CDR3 is 15 amino acids long. Trimming at V came to 2 bases and at J to 2 bases, leaving 4 bases not matched to a gene. Germline CDR1 is SGDLS and CDR2 is YYNGEE. The CDR3 sequence is CASSVRDRAYNEQFF. The CDR3 bases are TGTGCCAGCAGCGTTAGGGACAGAGCCTACAATGAGCAGTTCTTC.

This clone appeared once. This chain links TRBV11-3 with TRBJ2-3, with D perhaps being TRBD1 or TRBD2 (5 bases each). This CDR3 is 15 amino acids long. V was clipped by 5 bases and J by 5 bases, with 17 bases between them. The germline CDR1 and CDR2 sequences are SGHNT and YENEEA. The CDR3 loop reads CASSATGTREDTQYF. The CDR3 DNA follows: TGTGCCAGCAGCGCGACCGGGACCAGGGAAGATACGCAGTATTTT. Full variable domain (remainder filled in from reference TRBV11-3 and TRBJ2-3): EAGVVQSPRYKIIEKKQPVAFWCNPISGHNTLYWYLQNLGQGPELLIRYENEEAVDDSQLPKDRFSAERLKGVDSTLKIQPAELGDSAVYLCASSATGTREDTQYFGPGTRLTVL.